This TCR beta chain was sequenced in a study of blood T cell repertoires in COVID-19. Study as a whole: The United States, Italy and Spain were the sources of the acute and convalescent COVID-19 samples. PBMCs, B-cell-depleted T cells, or T cells provided the cDNA or gDNA that made up the material.

As handled by the study authors: Nucleated cell counts were estimated from reference gene primer amplification. Repertoires were generated with immunoSEQ multiplex PCR, while TCRdb's copy carries only in-frame clones and drops some. V, J and clone size are those of that table, while D and trimming were read from the DNA. Of over 55,000 clones listed, approximately 85% are singletons. The V and J ends lost 5 bases and 3 bases, in that order; junction bases with no gene match: 2. Germline loops: CDR1 SNHLY, CDR2 FYNNEI. The CDR3 loop spans 15 amino acids. This chain links TRBV2 with TRBJ2-3, with 13 bases aligning to TRBD2. The TCR comes from a human donor in a cohort sampled during active COVID-19. The sequenced material came from peripheral blood. The CDR3 reads CASSPGLAGTDTQYF. CDR3 DNA: TGTGCCAGCAGTCCGGGACTAGCGGGAACAGATACGCAGTATTTT.